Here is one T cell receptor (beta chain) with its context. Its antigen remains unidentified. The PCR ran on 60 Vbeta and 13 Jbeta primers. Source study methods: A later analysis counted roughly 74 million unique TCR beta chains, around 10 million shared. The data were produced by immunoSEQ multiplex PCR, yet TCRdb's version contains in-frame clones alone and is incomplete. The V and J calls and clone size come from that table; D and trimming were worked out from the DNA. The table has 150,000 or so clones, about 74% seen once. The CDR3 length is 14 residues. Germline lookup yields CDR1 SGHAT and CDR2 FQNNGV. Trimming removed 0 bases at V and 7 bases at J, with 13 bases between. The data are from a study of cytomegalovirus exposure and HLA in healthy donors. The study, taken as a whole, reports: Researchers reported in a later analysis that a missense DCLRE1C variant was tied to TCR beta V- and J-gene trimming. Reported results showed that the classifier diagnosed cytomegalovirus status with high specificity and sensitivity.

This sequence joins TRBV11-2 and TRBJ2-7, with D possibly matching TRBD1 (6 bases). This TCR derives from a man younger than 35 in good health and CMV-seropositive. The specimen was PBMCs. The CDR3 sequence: CASSLEGRGREQYF. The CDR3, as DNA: TGTGCCAGCAGCTTAGAGGGCAGGGGACGGGAGCAGTACTTC.